The next 10 T cell receptor beta chains were all read from a single sample in a study of CD8+CD57+ T cells in acquired aplastic anemia. Genomic DNA served as template for TCR beta VDJ and CDR3 profiling. Each CDR3 protein gets one entry after TCRdb re-called the reads with MiXCR. The sample shows 150,000 to 200,000 distinct CDR3 sequences, under 75% of them seen only once. The sample taken for sequencing was sorted CD4+, CD8+, or CD8+CD57+ T cells (not recorded which) from PBMCs. All receptors derive from a human donor in good health.

This clonotype appeared a few times. This rearrangement joins TRBV7-6 to TRBJ1-6, with 8 bases identical to TRBD1. V shed 5 bases, J shed 7 bases, and the junction held 4 bases outside the gene matches. This CDR3 has 14 amino acids. The germline CDR1 and CDR2 sequences are SGHVS and FNYEAQ. The DNA of the CDR3 is TGTGCCAGCAGCCAGGGGGCGAAAAATTCACCCCTCCACTTT. It specifies CASSQGAKNSPLHF. Filled out from reference TRBV7-6 and TRBJ1-6, the complete variable domain reads GAGVSQSPRYKVTKRGQDVALRCDPISGHVSLYWYRQALGQGPEFLTYFNYEAQQDKSGLPNDRFSAERPEGSISTLTIQRTEQRDSAMYRCASSQGAKNSPLHFGNGTRLTVT.

This clonotype appeared once. The CDR3 spells CASSSGGGRNEQYF. CDR3 in DNA: TGTGCCAGCAGCTCGGGGGGGGGCAGAAACGAGCAGTACTTC. V and J are TRBV7-3 and TRBJ2-7; 8 bases align to TRBD2. V lost 4 bases and J lost 5; bases outside the gene matches: 7. Germline-derived CDR1 and CDR2 are SGHTA and FQGTGA. The CDR3 has 14 residues.

V and J are TRBV19 and TRBJ2-7; TRBD2 might be the D (6 bases). V gave up 7 bases and J gave up 7 bases, with 17 bases separating them. The CDR3 is made up of 13 amino acids. CDR1 and CDR2 from the germline V gene are LNHDA and SQIVND (reference sequence). CDR3 sequence (DNA): TGTGCCAGTACCCCTGGAGGGGTCGGTGAGCAGTACTTC. This encodes CASTPGGVGEQYF.

The V and J genes are TRBV5-4 and TRBJ2-7; 8 bases agree with TRBD2. The germline gives CDR1 SGHNT, CDR2 YYREEE (reference sequence). V lost 0 bases and J lost 2; bases outside the gene matches: 1. The CDR3 extends over 14 amino acids. The CDR3 loop is CASSLERGPYEQYF. The CDR3 DNA sequence: TGTGCCAGCAGCTTGGAGCGGGGGCCCTACGAGCAGTACTTC.

V gene TRBV19 combines with J gene TRBJ1-4; 7 bases are shared with TRBD1. Germline values: CDR1 LNHDA, CDR2 SQIVND (reference sequence). V shed 3 bases, J shed 8 bases, and the junction held 6 bases outside the gene matches. The CDR3 length is 14 residues. The CDR3 DNA reads as TGTGCCAGTAGTATGTACAGGGGCGACGAAAAACTGTTTTTT. Amino acids: CASSMYRGDEKLFF.

Relative to its sample, this clonotype is medium-sized. The genes are TRBV7-9 and TRBJ1-2; 9 bases are shared with TRBD1. J was trimmed by 7 bases and V by 1 base; bases with no gene match: 7. The CDR3 has 15 residues. Germline lookup yields CDR1 SEHNR and CDR2 FQNEAQ (reference sequence). The CDR3 DNA reads TGTGCCAGCAGCTTAGGTGGGACAGGGAGTTTTGGCTACACCTTC. It encodes CASSLGGTGSFGYTF.

This clonotype was recorded at least ten times. V and J are TRBV5-1 and TRBJ2-7; D is uncertain. Germline CDR1 SGHRS, CDR2 YFSETQ. Deletions cut 1 base from V and 3 bases from J, with 14 bases between. The CDR3 extends over 15 amino acids. CDR3 coding DNA: TGCGCCAGCAGCTTGTCACAGTCATTAGGCTACGAGCAGTACTTC. Translation gives CASSLSQSLGYEQYF. Looking up the rest from reference TRBV5-1 and TRBJ2-7 gives the full variable domain: KAGVTQTPRYLIKTRGQQVTLSCSPISGHRSVSWYQQTPGQGLQFLFEYFSETQRNKGNFPGRFSGRQFSNSRSEMNVSTLELGDSALYLCASSLSQSLGYEQYFGPGTRLTVT.

This sequence joins TRBV12-3 or TRBV12-4 and TRBJ2-7, with 9 bases fitting TRBD1. The CDR3 is 15 residues long. The junction had 9 bases not matched to a gene; V was cut back by 6 bases and J by 3 bases. CDR3 in amino acids: CASSLTPDRGYEQYF. CDR3 coding DNA: TGTGCCAGCAGCCTCACCCCGGACAGGGGCTACGAGCAGTACTTC.

The sample holds one count of this clonotype. This chain links TRBV24-1 with TRBJ1-3; no reliable D call. The germline V gene has CDR1 KGHDR and CDR2 SFDVKD. CDR3 length: 10 residues. V was trimmed by 11 bases and J by 7 bases, leaving 8 bases between them. CDR3 sequence (DNA): TGTGCCAAACGTTGGAACACCATATATTTT. Its translation is CAKRWNTIYF.

The CDR3 nucleotides are TGTGCCAGCAGTGAACGGACAGGGGGTAATTCACCCCTCCACTTT. Protein: CASSERTGGNSPLHF. This chain links TRBV25-1 with TRBJ1-6, with 10 bases identical to TRBD1. The germline CDR1 and CDR2 sequences are MGHDK and SYGVNS. The CDR3 loop spans 15 amino acids. V lost 2 bases to trimming and J lost 6 bases; unmatched junction nucleotides: 1.